This T cell receptor (beta chain) was profiled in a study of T cells in Graves' hyperthyroidism and ophthalmopathy (dated by TCRdb to between 2018 and 2021). For context, the study as a whole: Peripheral blood samples were taken at the time of initial diagnosis, prior to any treatment. Once sampling was done, hyperthyroidism patients were given methimazole at a starting dose of 30 mg daily, whereas ophthalmopathy patients were given high-dose intravenous methylprednisolone. The roughly 100 discovery patients were randomly split 7:3 into training and test sets. The study also compared thyroid tissue and blood T-cell repertoires from five or six Graves' hyperthyroidism patients. To identify TCR V-J signatures that set the groups apart, the researchers used a discovery cohort of more than 95 patients, made up of around 42 with Graves' ophthalmopathy and 55 to 65 with stable Graves' hyperthyroidism. The paper reports TCR Vbeta CDR3 sequencing of more than 120 peripheral blood samples: around 41 ophthalmopathy, fewer than 85 hyperthyroidism and around 17 progressor patients. Prospective prediction of ophthalmopathy was tested in an independent validation cohort of 18 to 20 hyperthyroidism patients and 15 to 17 patients who later progressed to ophthalmopathy.

V lost 5 bases and J lost 0 bases; the stretch between them is 16 bases long. From the germline V gene (reference sequence), CDR1 is DFQATT and CDR2 is SNEGSKA. Taken from cysteine to phenylalanine, the CDR3 has 15 residues. CDR3 DNA is the only sequence kept; it has 45 bases, read in frame from the first base. Ophthalmopathy patients had moderately to severely active disease, Clinical Activity Score of at least 3, NOSPECS grade of at least 4, and duration under 3 months. Patients with uncontrolled infections, other autoimmune diseases, pregnancy or lactation were excluded. Clinical symptoms, serum thyroxine and TRAb, thyroid ultrasound, and orbital computed tomography formed the basis for the diagnoses. PBMCs were isolated from about 10 ml of fresh peripheral blood by Ficoll-Paque density gradient centrifugation. Trizol reagent was used to extract total RNA, and RNA quality was then checked on an Agilent 2100 Bioanalyzer.

A note on this clonotype: The antigen it binds to is not known. No clone much larger than this one lies a single base away; base qualities are absent.

The TCR beta CDR3 regions were amplified from the RNA transcripts. The TCR CDR3 was subjected to a first round of RT-PCR using the HTBI primer set and the Qiagen OneStep RT-PCR kit. A second multiplex PCR round built the libraries, followed by size selection and purification. Paired-end sequencing of the libraries was performed with 100 bp reads on an Illumina HiSeq2000. The original pipeline was this. SOAPnuke was used to process the raw data, with reads discarded if the reads contained adapters or uncalled bases, had a mean Phred below 15, or lacked an exact constant-primer or identifier match. COPE v1.2.5 was used to merge the high-quality paired reads, and each unique nucleotide sequence was defined as a clonotype. MiTCR v1.1 was used to align the clonotypes against IMGT TRBV, TRBD and TRBJ reference segments. The analysis included only V-J combinations with a frequency above 0.0001, which together covered roughly 99% of the repertoires. A TCS score was defined as the ratio between F50 (clonal expansion) and ExV (chaos), using BLOSUM62-based TCRdist between CDR3 peptides within each V-J. Welch's t-statistics and random forest reduced 514 V-J features to 10 to 15, which were used in a naive Bayes classifier (R e1071). TCRdb cleaned the public reads at Q25 with fastp, built clones with MiXCR and kept in-frame beta chains. Identical CDR3 proteins give one entry, which carries the most common genes and DNA. TCRdb's processing, not the authors' own work, is the source of the V and J calls. The sample yields nearly 600,000 distinct CDR3 sequences; 12% to 15% were counted once. The ten largest clones take up roughly 7% of the sample.

General conclusions and limits of the study: No statistical method was used to set the sample size in advance, and investigators knew the group allocation. Blood samples also contained most of the expanded thyroid clonotypes (frequency above 0.001), which suggests that blood repertoires may reflect thyroid immune responses. In validation, the model predicted progression to ophthalmopathy a median of 6.5 months before onset, with about 71% sensitivity and about 72% specificity. A model built on a 13 V-J signature distinguished ophthalmopathy from stable hyperthyroidism, reaching 85% to 90% sensitivity and approximately 83% specificity in cross-validation and 80%/75% in testing.

Sequencing was performed on blood. This clonotype originated in a woman aged 18-35 years with Graves' ophthalmopathy. The chain is encoded by TRBV20-1 joined to TRBJ1-2; the D segment cannot be called with confidence. The CDR3 region: CSASRDFTSNYGYTF. The sequenced DNA: TGCAGTGCTTCGCGGGATTTTACTTCTAACTATGGCTACACCTTC.